Following are 9 T cell receptor beta chains from one sample sequenced in a study of T cell repertoires in cytomegalovirus infection. These receptors' targets are unknown. Each CDR3 protein gets one entry after TCRdb re-called the reads with MiXCR. The sample has more than 300,000 distinct CDR3 sequences; about 35% are singletons. This specimen consisted of cultured PBMCs, obtained from culture after CMV antigen stimulation. Source of these receptors: a human donor in good health (CMV status not recorded). Some clones in this sample may be carry-over from other donors' samples.

V usage is TRBV7-2 and J usage is TRBJ2-3, with D possibly being TRBD1 or TRBD2 (8 bases each). CDR1 and CDR2 (germline): SGHTA, FQGNSA. CDR3 length: 16 residues. The V end lost 1 base, the J end lost 5 bases, and 16 bases lay between the germline ends. The DNA of the CDR3 is TGTGCCAGCAGCTTAGGCAGGGGGCTAGCGGGAGATACGCAGTATTTT. Amino acid sequence: CASSLGRGLAGDTQYF.

This chain links TRBV5-1 with TRBJ2-1, with 13 nucleotides matching TRBD2. The V and J ends lost 0 bases and 0 bases, in that order; junction bases with no gene match: 9. The CDR3 is made up of 20 amino acids. Germline V CDR1 and CDR2: SGHRS, YFSETQ. CDR3 nucleotide sequence: TGCGCCAGCAGCTTGGTGCTGGGACTAGCGGGATCCGGCTCCTACAATGAGCAGTTCTTC. Protein: CASSLVLGLAGSGSYNEQFF.

There are a few counts of this clonotype. The chain employs TRBV7-8 and TRBJ1-1, with D perhaps TRBD1 (5 bases). This CDR3 has 15 amino acids. Trimming cost V 5 bases and J 0 bases, with 13 bases left between them. CDR1 and CDR2 from the germline V gene are SGHVS and FQNEAQ. CDR3 in amino acids: CASSPRDGMNTEAFF. Here the CDR3 DNA reads TGTGCCAGCAGCCCGCGGGACGGGATGAACACTGAAGCTTTCTTT.

In this sample, this clonotype turned up many times. The V call is TRBV7-8, the J call TRBJ2-5, with 13 bases that match TRBD2. Germline V gene sequence: CDR1 SGHVS, CDR2 FQNEAQ. Trimming took 5 bases from V and 7 from J; bases not matched to a gene: 13. The CDR3 consists of 17 residues. The CDR3 nucleotides read TGTGCCAGCAGCATAACTAGCGGGAGGGCCTCGGTTGGGACCCAGTACTTC. Encoded protein: CASSITSGRASVGTQYF.

This clonotype was observed a single time. The chain recombines TRBV28 with TRBJ2-5; 9 bases line up with TRBD2. Germline CDR1 MDHEN, CDR2 SYDVKM. The V and J ends lost 1 base and 1 base, in that order; junction bases with no gene match: 7. This CDR3 is built from 17 residues. This chain's CDR3 is CASSLFSASGTQETQYF. The CDR3 DNA follows: TGTGCCAGCAGTTTATTTTCGGCTAGCGGGACCCAAGAGACCCAGTACTTC.

V is TRBV5-4 and J is TRBJ2-1, with D perhaps given as TRBD1 or TRBD2 (5 bases each). V lost 6 bases and J 4 bases, leaving 17 bases between the germline ends. The CDR3 is 15 residues long. Germline V gene data show CDR1 as SGHNT and CDR2 as YYREEE (reference sequence). CDR3 sequence: CASTQPGPHYNEQFF. CDR3 sequence (DNA): TGTGCCAGCACCCAGCCGGGACCCCATTACAATGAGCAGTTCTTC.

The rearrangement joins TRBV6-4 to TRBJ2-3; maybe TRBD2 (5 bases). CDR1 and CDR2 (germline): MRHNA, SNTAGT. This CDR3 has 14 residues. Trimming took off 6 bases at V and 1 base at J, with 11 bases between the two ends. The CDR3 DNA sequence: TGTGCCAGCAGGGAGTTCGGGGGCACAGATACGCAGTATTTT. Protein product: CASREFGGTDTQYF.

The rearrangement uses TRBV3-1 and TRBJ2-1; 8 bases map to TRBD2. The CDR3 is 17 amino acids. In germline, CDR1 is LGHDT, CDR2 YNNKEL (reference sequence). The ends lost 6 bases at V and 9 bases at J; junction bases unmatched: 19. The CDR3 region has the DNA TGTGCCAGCAGTCCACCGGGACTAGGATTGAGTGGTGGTGAGCAGTTCTTC. Translation gives CASSPPGLGLSGGEQFF.

This CDR3 reads CASSFRVGLAGGEDTQYF. The CDR3 region has the DNA TGTGCCAGCAGTTTTAGGGTCGGACTAGCGGGAGGTGAAGATACGCAGTATTTT. V usage is TRBV12-3 or TRBV12-4 and J usage is TRBJ2-3, with TRBD2 matching over 14 bases. V trimming: 3 bases; J trimming: 5 bases; junction bases outside the gene matches: 10. CDR3 length: 18 residues.